These 4 T cell receptor beta chains were sequenced from one sample in a study of blood T cell repertoires in COVID-19. TCRdb's copy holds only in-frame clones and misses some; the assay was immunoSEQ multiplex PCR. This sample has around 260,000 clones, with around 89% found just once. The sequenced sample consisted of peripheral blood. These receptors were collected from a man aged 30 to 45 with acute or convalescent COVID-19.

The chain employs TRBV30 and TRBJ2-3; D remains unclear. There are 12 residues in the CDR3. Trimming pared 3 bases from V and 1 base from J, leaving 5 bases between. Germline V lookup: CDR1 GTSNPN, CDR2 SVGIG (reference sequence). CDR3: CAWSVGTDTQYF. CDR3 nucleotide sequence: TGTGCCTGGAGCGTAGGCACAGATACGCAGTATTTT.

The gene calls are TRBV20-1 and TRBJ1-1, with D unresolved. The CDR3 covers 11 residues. V lost 2 bases and J lost 11, with 12 bases in between. CDR1 is DFQATT and CDR2 is SNEGSKA in the germline V gene (reference sequence). CDR3 loop: CSARLAAGAFF. The CDR3, as DNA: TGCAGTGCTAGATTAGCGGCGGGGGCTTTCTTT.

The chain couples TRBV5-4 to TRBJ1-6, with TRBD1 as a possible D gene (5 bases). The germline gives CDR1 SGHNT, CDR2 YYREEE (reference sequence). CDR3 size: 16 residues. Trimming stripped 4 bases from V and 0 bases from J, with 11 bases between. Here the CDR3 DNA reads TGTGCCAGCAGCGGGGGGGGTAGCTCCTATAATTCACCCCTCCACTTT. This translates into CASSGGGSSYNSPLHF.

The chain combines TRBV6-4 with TRBJ2-3; D gene uncertain. Germline V CDR1 and CDR2: MRHNA, SNTAGT. Trimming took 3 bases from V and 3 from J, leaving 10 bases between them. This CDR3 region has 14 residues. The CDR3 nucleotides read TGTGCCAGCAGTGATTGGCCGAAAACAGATACGCAGTATTTT. Amino acids: CASSDWPKTDTQYF.